This TCR beta chain was identified in a study of blood T cell repertoires in COVID-19. About the research overall: Specimens from acute and convalescent COVID-19 originated in the United States, Italy and Spain.

Patients at the Seattle site were enrolled during active infection and followed longitudinally. The data were produced by immunoSEQ multiplex PCR, yet TCRdb's version contains in-frame clones alone and is incomplete. Of some 200,000 clones detected, approximately 87% appear once; the ten largest clones hold 11%. Germline V CDR1 and CDR2: MNHEY, SVGEGT. This CDR3 is 17 amino acids long. J was trimmed by 3 bases and V by 1 base; bases with no gene match: 11. The TCR comes from a woman aged 60 to 75 with COVID-19, enrolled during active disease. The V gene is TRBV6-2 or TRBV6-3, the J gene TRBJ2-7, with TRBD1 matching 8 bases. Material: peripheral blood. CDR3: CASSYYLRTGLIYEQYF. The CDR3 DNA reads TGTGCCAGCAGTTACTACCTCAGGACAGGGTTAATCTACGAGCAGTACTTC.